One and the same sample provided the 24 T cell receptor beta chains below, sequenced in a study of blood T cell repertoires in COVID-19. Clones were read by immunoSEQ multiplex PCR, and TCRdb kept only the in-frame ones, dropping some. The table has about 400,000 clones, roughly 90% seen once; the top ten hold around 2.1%. Material: PBMCs or T cells enriched from blood (not recorded which). The receptors were gathered from a middle-aged woman with acute COVID-19.

This clone was detected only once. The chain uses TRBV6-2 or TRBV6-3 and TRBJ1-5; D uncertain. CDR3 length: 13 residues. V was trimmed by 3 bases and J by 3 bases, leaving 6 bases between them. Germline assignment: CDR1 MNHEY and CDR2 SVGEGT. DNA of the CDR3: TGTGCCAGCAGTTATCGCGACAATCAGCCCCAGCATTTT. Its translation: CASSYRDNQPQHF.

The chain employs TRBV6-6 and TRBJ1-5; D is unclear. This CDR3 spans 14 amino acids. V lost 2 bases to trimming and J lost 1 base, with 6 bases between them. Per germline, CDR1 MNHNY and CDR2 SVGAGI (reference sequence). CDR3 bases: TGTGCCAGCAGTTACGGTCGGAGCAATCAGCCCCAGCATTTT. It yields the protein CASSYGRSNQPQHF.

V usage is TRBV15 and J usage is TRBJ1-3; D may be TRBD1 (6 bases). The germline gives CDR1 LNHNV, CDR2 YYDKDF (reference sequence). Deletions cut 4 bases from V and 5 bases from J, with 12 bases between. The CDR3 has 14 residues. CDR3 sequence (DNA): TGTGCCACCAGCAACCCGGGACAAAGAAACACCATATATTTT. Translation: CATSNPGQRNTIYF.

V gene TRBV15 combines with J gene TRBJ2-5; D remains ambiguous. The V gene's germline CDR1 is LNHNV and CDR2 YYDKDF (reference sequence). Trimming shortened V by 2 bases and J by 7 bases, and 11 bases separated the two germline ends. The CDR3 loop spans 13 amino acids. The CDR3 DNA reads TGTGCCACCAGCAGACAGGAATTGGGGACCCAGTACTTC. Its protein product is CATSRQELGTQYF.

V and J are TRBV5-1 and TRBJ2-5; the D gene is possibly TRBD1 (7 bases). This CDR3 is 13 amino acids long. The germline gives CDR1 SGHRS, CDR2 YFSETQ. V lost 9 bases, J lost 5 bases, and 17 bases lay in between. Here the CDR3 reads CATALQGRETQYF. The CDR3 DNA is TGCGCCACCGCGCTACAGGGGAGGGAGACCCAGTACTTC.

V is TRBV6-5 and J is TRBJ2-2, with D tentatively TRBD1 (5 bases). The V end lost 6 bases, the J end lost 1 base, and 12 bases lay between the germline ends. Per the germline V gene, CDR1 is MNHEY and CDR2 is SVGAGI. The CDR3 runs 15 residues. CDR3 residues: CASRTRQLNTGELFF. The CDR3 region has the DNA TGTGCCAGCAGGACAAGACAGTTGAACACCGGGGAGCTGTTTTTT.

The rearrangement links TRBV30 to TRBJ2-7; TRBD2 matches at 9 bases. CDR1 is GTSNPN and CDR2 is SVGIG in the germline V gene (reference sequence). After removal of 0 bases from V and 0 bases from J, the junction contained 9 bases not matched to a gene. The CDR3 has 17 amino acids. CDR3 nucleotides: TGTGCCTGGAGTGTACTACTAGCGGGTGATTACTCCTACGAGCAGTACTTC. Translation: CAWSVLLAGDYSYEQYF.

The CDR3 nucleotides are TGCGCCAGCAGCTTTCAGGGGGGCTACGAGCAGTACTTC. Translated, it gives CASSFQGGYEQYF. V is TRBV5-1 and J is TRBJ2-7; TRBD1 might be the D (7 bases). Trimming shortened V by 2 bases and J by 3 bases, and 9 bases separated the two germline ends. Germline-derived CDR1 and CDR2 are SGHRS and YFSETQ. The CDR3 has 13 residues.

This clone appeared a single time. The chain's CDR3 is CASSDPGHRNTEAFF. The CDR3 DNA is TGTGCCAGCAGTGATCCGGGACACAGGAACACTGAAGCTTTCTTT. The rearrangement uses TRBV6-1 and TRBJ1-1, with D possibly TRBD1 on 6 matching bases. Germline V gives CDR1 MNHNS, CDR2 SASEGT. This CDR3 is built from 15 residues. With 3 bases removed from V and 1 base from J, the gap between germline ends came to 12 bases.

This chain joins TRBV10-3 and TRBJ1-6, with 9 bases that match TRBD1. The J segment lost 4 bases and the V segment lost 4 bases, leaving 8 bases of the junction unmatched. Germline V lookup: CDR1 ENHRY, CDR2 SYGVKD. The CDR3 has 17 amino acids. This chain's CDR3 is CAISARQGDIYNSPLHF. The CDR3 DNA sequence: TGTGCCATCAGTGCTCGACAGGGGGATATTTATAATTCACCCCTCCACTTT.

The CDR3: CAWSVQGEDEQYF. In DNA, the CDR3 is TGTGCCTGGAGTGTACAGGGGGAGGACGAGCAGTACTTC. This chain connects TRBV30 to TRBJ2-7, with TRBD1 matching over 8 bases. J lost 5 bases, V lost 0 bases, and 3 bases had no gene match. Germline V lookup: CDR1 GTSNPN, CDR2 SVGIG (reference sequence). The CDR3 runs 13 residues.

The CDR3 bases are TGTGCCAGCAGCGTAAAGTCCCTCCGGGGGTACAATGAGCAGTTCTTC. Translated, it gives CASSVKSLRGYNEQFF. J is TRBJ2-1 and V is TRBV9, with D possibly TRBD2 on 6 matching bases. V was cut by 1 base and J by 4 bases, with 15 bases left in between. This CDR3 comprises 16 residues. The germline CDR1 and CDR2 sequences are SGDLS and YYNGEE.

The chain has TRBV23-1 and TRBJ1-4, with D perhaps TRBD1 (6 bases). TRBV23-1 is placed among ORFs of uncertain function. This CDR3 comprises 14 residues. V lost 3 bases and J lost 10, with 15 bases in between. CDR3 bases: TGCGCCAGCAGTCAGAAGGACAGACGGCTAAAACTGTTTTTT. Its translation: CASSQKDRRLKLFF.

The V gene is TRBV4-1, the J gene TRBJ2-7; D may be TRBD1 (6 bases). The V gene's germline CDR1 is MGHRA and CDR2 YSYEKL. Deletions cut 4 bases from V and 2 bases from J, with 15 bases between. The CDR3 loop spans 15 amino acids. CDR3 DNA: TGCGCCAGCAGCCGAGGAAAGGACAGCCCCTACGAGCAGTACTTC. This sequence encodes CASSRGKDSPYEQYF.

This clone was seen only once. CDR3 sequence: CASSRQGTDYGYTF. Here the CDR3 DNA reads TGTGCCAGCAGTCGACAGGGGACAGACTATGGCTACACCTTC. The chain employs TRBV2 and TRBJ1-2; 8 nucleotides match TRBD1. This CDR3 spans 14 amino acids. CDR1 and CDR2 (germline): SNHLY, FYNNEI. Trimming removed 5 bases from V and 3 bases from J; junction bases left unmatched: 5. The full variable domain, in which reference TRBV2 and TRBJ1-2 provide the parts outside the CDR3, is EPEVTQTPSHQVTQMGQEVILRCVPISNHLYFYWYRQILGQKVEFLVSFYNNEISEKSEIFDDQFSVERPDGSNFTLKIRSTKLEDSAMYFCASSRQGTDYGYTFGSGTRLTVV.

CDR3 nucleotide sequence: TGTGCCCCAATGGAAGTTTATCCCGGGACAGGAACCCCTGGGAACACCATATATTTT. This sequence encodes CAPMEVYPGTGTPGNTIYF. The gene calls are TRBV21-1 and TRBJ1-3; the D call in the table, TRBD1, was not verified against the DNA. TRBV21-1 is reported as a pseudogene. The CDR3 has 19 residues.

This chain joins TRBV28 and TRBJ1-2; D possibly corresponds to TRBD1 (6 bases). The CDR3 is 12 residues long. Germline CDR1 is MDHEN and CDR2 is SYDVKM. V was clipped by 11 bases and J by 5 bases, with 15 bases between them. CDR3 protein: CAHGTPIYGYTF. Here the CDR3 DNA reads TGTGCCCACGGGACACCGATATATGGCTACACCTTC.

In this sample, this clone turned up once. The rearrangement joins TRBV7-8 to TRBJ2-7; TRBD2 agrees at 10 bases. Per the germline V gene, CDR1 is SGHVS and CDR2 is FQNEAQ. The CDR3 has 17 residues. J was trimmed by 3 bases and V by 4 bases; bases with no gene match: 12. The chain's CDR3 is CASSWIKRGGRDYEQYF. CDR3 DNA: TGTGCCAGCAGCTGGATTAAGCGGGGGGGTCGAGACTACGAGCAGTACTTC. Using reference TRBV7-8 and TRBJ2-7 for the parts outside the CDR3, the full variable domain is GAGVSQSPRYKVAKRGQDVALRCDPISGHVSLFWYQQALGQGPEFLTYFQNEAQLDKSGLPSDRFFAERPEGSVSTLKIQRTQQEDSAVYLCASSWIKRGGRDYEQYFGPGTRLTVT.

The rearrangement uses TRBV4-1 and TRBJ2-7, with D possibly matching TRBD1 (5 bases). V was trimmed by 0 bases and J by 3 bases, leaving 12 bases between them. Looked up from germline, CDR1 is MGHRA and CDR2 is YSYEKL. The CDR3 covers 15 residues. DNA of the CDR3: TGCGCCAGCAGCCAAGAAAGGGGTCCCCTCTACGAGCAGTACTTC. Amino acids: CASSQERGPLYEQYF.

The rearrangement joins TRBV12-5 to TRBJ1-1; D possibly corresponds to TRBD1 (6 bases). Germline V lookup: CDR1 LGHNT, CDR2 FRNRAP. This CDR3 region has 14 residues. The germline V and J ends were trimmed by 7 bases and 5 bases, with 17 bases remaining between them. CDR3 bases: TGTGCTAGTGCCCCGGGGGGAGGGGGAACTGAAGCTTTCTTT. It encodes CASAPGGGGTEAFF.

The rearrangement links TRBV4-2 to TRBJ2-1; 7 bases map to TRBD2. J gave up 5 bases and V 1 base, and 5 bases lay outside the gene matches. The CDR3 runs to 15 residues. CDR1 is LGHNA, CDR2 YNFKEQ, per germline. The CDR3 region is CASSQGTGGHNEQFF. In nucleotides, the CDR3 is TGTGCCAGCAGCCAAGGCACGGGGGGTCACAATGAGCAGTTCTTC.

The table lists this clone with a few counts. This rearrangement joins TRBV15 to TRBJ1-5, with unresolved D. The length of the CDR3 is 17 residues. The V end was cut by 5 bases, the J end by 8 bases, with 25 bases between. Germline loops: CDR1 LNHNV, CDR2 YYDKDF (reference sequence). The CDR3 region is CATSPTARQPSHEPQHF. The CDR3, as DNA: TGTGCCACCAGCCCTACCGCCAGACAACCATCCCATGAGCCCCAGCATTTT.

This chain connects TRBV5-8 to TRBJ2-2, with 8 bases identical to TRBD1. V trimming: 5 bases; J trimming: 4 bases; junction bases outside the gene matches: 10. The germline V gene encodes CDR1 SGHTS and CDR2 YDEGEE. This CDR3 contains 16 residues. The CDR3 sequence is CASSNHRGSVTGELFF. The CDR3 nucleotides are TGTGCCAGCAGTAACCACAGGGGGTCGGTCACCGGGGAGCTGTTTTTT. Supplemented by reference TRBV5-8 and TRBJ2-2, the full variable domain reads EAGVTQSPTHLIKTRGQQATLRCSPISGHTSVYWYQQALGLGLQFLLWYDEGEERNRGNFPPRFSGRQFPNYSSELNVNALELEDSALYLCASSNHRGSVTGELFFGEGSRLTVL.

This clone was seen a single time. The chain employs TRBV3-1 (or the pseudogene TRBV3-2) and TRBJ2-1; 15 nucleotides align to TRBD2. The V and J ends lost 4 bases and 12 bases, in that order; junction bases with no gene match: 10. CDR3 length: 16 amino acids. Per the germline V gene, CDR1 is LGHDT and CDR2 is YNNKEL (reference sequence). The CDR3 DNA reads as TGTGCCAGCAGCCCACCGGGACTAGCGGGGGGTCCGGGGCAGTTCTTC. Protein: CASSPPGLAGGPGQFF.